The 27 T cell receptor beta chains reported below all come from one sample, sequenced in a study of T cells after yellow fever vaccination. TCRdb fed the 5' RACE reads into MiXCR, producing one record per CDR3 protein. There are some 600,000 distinct CDR3 sequences in the sample; about a sixth occur only once, and 17% lies in the top ten. Sequencing was performed on PBMCs, taken less than 6 days after the first yellow fever vaccination. The receptors here all came from a man aged 18 to 29 who received the YFV17D yellow fever vaccine.

This clonotype has a handful of counts. The chain recombines TRBV7-2 with TRBJ2-5, with D tentatively TRBD2 (6 bases). This CDR3 has 15 amino acids. Trimming took off 9 bases at V and 4 bases at J, with 21 bases between the two ends. Germline V lookup: CDR1 SGHTA, CDR2 FQGNSA. CDR3 nucleotides: TGTGCCAGTACCCCTTGGCAGGGAGGAGGAGAGACCCAGTACTTC. Its translation is CASTPWQGGGETQYF. Full variable domain (remainder filled in from reference TRBV7-2 and TRBJ2-5): GAGVSQSPSNKVTEKGKDVELRCDPISGHTALYWYRQSLGQGLEFLIYFQGNSAPDKSGLPSDRFSAERTGGSVSTLTIQRTQQEDSAVYLCASTPWQGGGETQYFGPGTRLLVL.

The sample holds a few counts of this clonotype. The V call is TRBV7-2, the J call TRBJ2-7, with TRBD2 as a possible D gene (6 bases). Germline lookup yields CDR1 SGHTA and CDR2 FQGNSA. V dropped 5 bases and J dropped 3 bases, with 14 bases sitting between them. The CDR3 extends over 14 amino acids. CDR3 loop: CASSTIKGGYEQYF. The CDR3 bases are TGTGCCAGCAGCACGATAAAGGGAGGCTACGAGCAGTACTTC.

This clonotype was seen only a few times. This chain uses TRBV7-3 with TRBJ2-7, with no clear D. Trimming stripped 1 base from V and 0 bases from J, with 10 bases between. Germline V CDR1 and CDR2: SGHTA, FQGTGA. The CDR3 extends over 15 amino acids. The CDR3 DNA reads as TGTGCCAGCAGCTTAAGACCGGTGAGCTCCTACGAGCAGTACTTC. Its protein is CASSLRPVSSYEQYF.

The chain combines TRBV7-2 with TRBJ2-7, with D possibly being TRBD2 (5 bases). Trimming cost V 4 bases and J 1 base, with 11 bases left between them. Germline-derived CDR1 and CDR2 are SGHTA and FQGNSA. The CDR3 covers 14 residues. The CDR3 loop reads CASSSQRESYEQYF. CDR3 coding DNA: TGTGCCAGCAGCTCCCAGAGGGAGTCCTACGAGCAGTACTTC.

Ten or more counts support this clonotype. The rearrangement links TRBV4-1 to TRBJ1-2, with D possibly being TRBD1 (5 bases). The CDR3 spans 17 residues. V lost 3 bases, J lost 7 bases, and 24 bases lay in between. The germline V gene has CDR1 MGHRA and CDR2 YSYEKL. CDR3 DNA: TGCGCCAGCAGCCACCCCGGGCGGCCGGGACTGAGATCTGGCTACACCTTC. It is translated as CASSHPGRPGLRSGYTF.

A few counts support this clonotype. The chain is built from TRBV5-6 and TRBJ2-5; possible D gene TRBD2, 5 bases. The CDR3 has 15 amino acids. The germline V gene has CDR1 SGHDT and CDR2 YYEEEE. The germline V and J ends were trimmed by 4 bases and 2 bases, with 15 bases remaining between them. The CDR3 sequence is CASSRVTRDQETQYF. The CDR3 DNA is TGTGCCAGCAGCAGGGTGACGAGGGATCAAGAGACCCAGTACTTC.

This clonotype occurred a few times. This chain connects TRBV15 to TRBJ2-7, with a possible D match to TRBD1 (5 bases). The germline gives CDR1 LNHNV, CDR2 YYDKDF (reference sequence). This CDR3 is 15 amino acids long. V was shortened by 3 bases and J by 3 bases, with 15 bases between the two germline ends. The CDR3 DNA follows: TGTGCCACCAGCAGTGACAGATCCCCATACTACGAGCAGTACTTC. Translated: CATSSDRSPYYEQYF.

The gene calls are TRBV4-3 and TRBJ2-4, with unresolved D. The CDR3 contains 13 residues. Germline loops: CDR1 LGHNA, CDR2 YSLEER. V lost 1 base and J lost 4, with 5 bases in between. The CDR3 nucleotides read TGCGCCAGCAGCCAAGTGGATAAAAACATTCAGTACTTC. Its translation is CASSQVDKNIQYF.

This clonotype was counted only a few times. The CDR3, as DNA: TGCGCCAGCAGCCAAGGGGAAAGGGCGCGGGGCTACACCTTC. This encodes CASSQGERARGYTF. The chain combines TRBV4-1 with TRBJ1-2; D is uncertain. Between the trimmed V and J ends, which lost 1 base and 8 bases, there was a span of 14 bases. CDR3 length: 14 amino acids. The germline gives CDR1 MGHRA, CDR2 YSYEKL.

The genes are TRBV9 and TRBJ1-2; weak D call: TRBD1 (6 bases). Trimming took off 3 bases at V and 2 bases at J, with 17 bases between the two ends. There are 16 residues in the CDR3. Per the germline V gene, CDR1 is SGDLS and CDR2 is YYNGEE. CDR3 region: CASSAGVGQINYGYTF. The CDR3, as DNA: TGTGCCAGCAGCGCAGGGGTGGGGCAGATAAACTATGGCTACACCTTC.

This clonotype was observed a few times. The chain combines TRBV20-1 with TRBJ2-5, with D perhaps matching TRBD1 or TRBD2 (5 bases each). This CDR3 contains 15 residues. Trimming stripped 0 bases from V and 9 bases from J, with 20 bases between. CDR1 is DFQATT and CDR2 is SNEGSKA in the germline V gene (reference sequence). The CDR3 reads CSARDPSGAPSAQYF. Written as DNA, the CDR3 is TGCAGTGCTAGAGATCCCTCCGGGGCCCCAAGTGCCCAGTACTTC.

The rearrangement links TRBV28 to TRBJ2-7; D might be TRBD1 or TRBD2, each matching 5 bases. Germline loops: CDR1 MDHEN, CDR2 SYDVKM. V was shortened by 5 bases and J by 1 base, with 12 bases between the two germline ends. The CDR3 is 14 amino acids. Here the CDR3 DNA reads TGTGCCAGCAGTCCGGGACGTAATTCCTACGAGCAGTACGTC. Translation gives CASSPGRNSYEQYV.

The chain recombines TRBV7-3 with TRBJ2-1; 8 bases agree with TRBD1. This CDR3 has 15 residues. J was trimmed by 10 bases and V by 5 bases; bases with no gene match: 13. CDR1 and CDR2 (germline): SGHTA, FQGTGA. The CDR3 nucleotides read TGTGCCAGCAGCCCCACCGGGACAGGCCGACGAGAGCAGTTCTTC. Amino acids: CASSPTGTGRREQFF.

V is TRBV19 and J is TRBJ2-1; D might be TRBD2 (6 bases). Per germline, CDR1 LNHDA and CDR2 SQIVND (reference sequence). V was trimmed by 7 bases and J by 4 bases, leaving 20 bases between them. This CDR3 region has 16 residues. The DNA of the CDR3 is TGTGCCAGTATGGGGTCTAGCGCAGCGTGGTACAATGAGCAGTTCTTC. Encoded protein: CASMGSSAAWYNEQFF.

This clonotype occurred a few times. The chain employs TRBV3-1 and TRBJ1-1; D is unresolved. The CDR3 totals 14 residues. The V end was cut by 0 bases, the J end by 0 bases, with 5 bases between. CDR1 is LGHDT, CDR2 YNNKEL, per germline (reference sequence). CDR3 amino acids: CASSQERLNTEAFF. In DNA, the CDR3 is TGTGCCAGCAGCCAAGAGCGTTTGAACACTGAAGCTTTCTTT.

The table lists this clonotype with many counts. This sequence joins TRBV7-2 and TRBJ1-3; possibly TRBD1 for D (5 bases). CDR1 SGHTA and CDR2 FQGNSA come from the germline V gene. The V end was cut by 5 bases, the J end by 0 bases, with 11 bases between. The CDR3 runs 15 residues. CDR3 DNA: TGTGCCAGCAGCATTGGACAATTCTCTGGAAACACCATATATTTT. This sequence encodes CASSIGQFSGNTIYF.

This clonotype showed up just a few times. The gene calls are TRBV7-2 and TRBJ1-6; D is ambiguous. The germline V gene encodes CDR1 SGHTA and CDR2 FQGNSA. The CDR3 is 12 amino acids. With 1 base removed from V and 9 bases from J, the gap between germline ends came to 4 bases. The CDR3 reads CASSLDGSPLHF. CDR3 coding DNA: TGTGCCAGCAGCTTAGACGGTTCACCCCTCCACTTT. Supplemented by reference TRBV7-2 and TRBJ1-6, the full variable domain reads GAGVSQSPSNKVTEKGKDVELRCDPISGHTALYWYRQSLGQGLEFLIYFQGNSAPDKSGLPSDRFSAERTGGSVSTLTIQRTQQEDSAVYLCASSLDGSPLHFGNGTRLTVT.

This clonotype was counted between two and nine times. The chain employs TRBV7-2 and TRBJ2-1; no firm D call. Trimming removed 3 bases at V and 4 bases at J, with 10 bases between. The CDR3 consists of 14 residues. Germline CDR1 is SGHTA and CDR2 is FQGNSA. Here the CDR3 reads CASSFRSDYNEQFF. The CDR3 DNA sequence: TGTGCCAGCAGCTTTCGCTCAGATTACAATGAGCAGTTCTTC. The full variable domain, completed using reference TRBV7-2 and TRBJ2-1, is GAGVSQSPSNKVTEKGKDVELRCDPISGHTALYWYRQSLGQGLEFLIYFQGNSAPDKSGLPSDRFSAERTGGSVSTLTIQRTQQEDSAVYLCASSFRSDYNEQFFGPGTRLTVL.

The V and J genes are TRBV4-3 and TRBJ2-2; TRBD1 matches at 10 bases. This CDR3 contains 15 residues. Germline-derived CDR1 and CDR2 are LGHNA and YSLEER. Unmatched junction bases numbered 2, after V lost 1 base and J lost 6 bases. CDR3 coding DNA: TGCGCCAGCAGCCAAGTCGGGACAGGGGCCGGGGAGCTGTTTTTT. This codes for CASSQVGTGAGELFF.

V gene TRBV12-3 or TRBV12-4 combines with J gene TRBJ1-5; D gene uncertain. V dropped 2 bases and J dropped 2 bases, with 10 bases sitting between them. The CDR3 extends over 15 amino acids. CDR3 sequence: CASSLRDPGNQPQHF. The CDR3 DNA is TGTGCCAGCAGTTTAAGGGATCCGGGCAATCAGCCCCAGCATTTT.

The chain has TRBV12-3 or TRBV12-4 and TRBJ1-5; maybe TRBD1 (5 bases). The germline V and J ends were trimmed by 8 bases and 7 bases, with 12 bases remaining between them. The CDR3 contains 12 residues. CDR3 residues: CASQGAKQPQHF. CDR3 coding DNA: TGTGCCAGCCAAGGGGCTAAGCAGCCCCAGCATTTT.

Only a few counts were recorded for this clonotype. The chain is built from TRBV20-1 and TRBJ1-1; a weak D match, TRBD1 (5 bases). V shed 0 bases and J shed 0 bases, with 17 bases lying between them. Germline CDR1 and CDR2: DFQATT and SNEGSKA (reference sequence). CDR3 length equals 17 residues. CDR3 DNA: TGCAGTGCTAGAGATTTCAGGCGACAGAGACTGAACACTGAAGCTTTCTTT. This gives the protein CSARDFRRQRLNTEAFF.

The chain recombines TRBV30 with TRBJ2-1; D is ambiguous. V was trimmed by 0 bases and J by 7 bases, leaving 7 bases between them. CDR1 and CDR2 from the germline V gene are GTSNPN and SVGIG (reference sequence). The CDR3 totals 12 residues. In nucleotides, the CDR3 is TGTGCCTGGAGTGTCCTGGGGAATGAGCAGTTCTTC. Amino acid sequence: CAWSVLGNEQFF.

This clonotype was seen repeatedly, ten times or more. The chain uses TRBV20-1 and TRBJ2-7, with D perhaps TRBD1 (5 bases). Germline V gene sequence: CDR1 DFQATT, CDR2 SNEGSKA (reference sequence). The CDR3 loop spans 14 amino acids. V was trimmed by 4 bases and J by 6 bases, leaving 19 bases between them. The CDR3 here is CSAITGPLSGEQYV. DNA of the CDR3: TGCAGTGCTATAACAGGTCCGCTTTCGGGCGAGCAGTACGTC.

The gene calls are TRBV20-1 and TRBJ2-1; D is tentatively TRBD1 or TRBD2 (6 bases each). This CDR3 has 13 amino acids. Germline values: CDR1 DFQATT, CDR2 SNEGSKA (reference sequence). Deletions cut 4 bases from V and 5 bases from J, with 12 bases between. In nucleotides, the CDR3 is TGCAGTGCTACGGGGGCAATTGACAATGAGCAGTTCTTC. Protein: CSATGAIDNEQFF.

The chain is built from TRBV12-3 or TRBV12-4 and TRBJ2-3; D might be TRBD1 or TRBD2, each matching 6 bases. The CDR3 totals 14 residues. The ends were cut back, 6 bases at V and 6 bases at J, with 16 bases in the middle. The CDR3 loop reads CASRGEGGSDTQYF. CDR3 in DNA: TGTGCCAGCAGGGGAGAGGGGGGATCCGATACGCAGTATTTT.

The chain recombines TRBV11-2 with TRBJ1-1; unclear D gene. This CDR3 is built from 13 residues. Between the trimmed V and J ends, which lost 5 bases and 1 base, there was a span of 8 bases. Germline V gene lookup returns CDR1 SGHAT and CDR2 FQNNGV. This CDR3 reads CASSPLANTEAFF. For the CDR3, the DNA is TGTGCCAGCAGCCCATTGGCGAACACTGAAGCTTTCTTT.